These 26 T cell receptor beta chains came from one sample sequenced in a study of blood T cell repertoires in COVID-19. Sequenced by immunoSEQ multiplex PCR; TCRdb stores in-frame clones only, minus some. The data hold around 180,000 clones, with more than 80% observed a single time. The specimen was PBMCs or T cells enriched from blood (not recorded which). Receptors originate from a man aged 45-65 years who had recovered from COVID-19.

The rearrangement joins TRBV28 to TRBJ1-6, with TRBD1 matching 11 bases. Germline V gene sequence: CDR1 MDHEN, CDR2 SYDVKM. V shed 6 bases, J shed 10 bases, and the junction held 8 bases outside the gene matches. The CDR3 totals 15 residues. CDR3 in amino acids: CASSGTGTGGSPLHF. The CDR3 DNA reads TGTGCCAGCAGCGGGACCGGGACAGGGGGATCACCCCTCCACTTT. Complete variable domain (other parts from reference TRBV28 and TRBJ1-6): DVKVTQSSRYLVKRTGEKVFLECVQDMDHENMFWYRQDPGLGLRLIYFSYDVKMKEKGDIPEGYSVSREKKERFSLILESASTNQTSMYLCASSGTGTGGSPLHFGNGTRLTVT.

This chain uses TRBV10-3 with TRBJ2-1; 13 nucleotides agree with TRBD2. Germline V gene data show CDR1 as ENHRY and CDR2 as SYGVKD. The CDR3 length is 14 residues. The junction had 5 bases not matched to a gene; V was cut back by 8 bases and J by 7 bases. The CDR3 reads CAIGGTSGENEQFF. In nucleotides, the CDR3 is TGTGCCATCGGAGGGACTAGCGGGGAGAATGAGCAGTTCTTC.

CDR3 protein: CASPQSGGNGYTF. The CDR3 DNA follows: TGTGCCAGCCCCCAAAGTGGGGGGAATGGCTACACCTTC. This sequence joins TRBV21-1 and TRBJ1-2. TRBV21-1 is an annotated pseudogene. The CDR3 covers 13 residues.

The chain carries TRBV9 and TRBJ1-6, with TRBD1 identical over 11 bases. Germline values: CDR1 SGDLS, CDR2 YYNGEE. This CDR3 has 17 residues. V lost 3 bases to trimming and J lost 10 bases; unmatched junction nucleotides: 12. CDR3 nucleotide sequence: TGTGCCAGCAGCGCCCGGGACAGGGGGTCCTATCGATCACCCCTCCACTTT. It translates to CASSARDRGSYRSPLHF.

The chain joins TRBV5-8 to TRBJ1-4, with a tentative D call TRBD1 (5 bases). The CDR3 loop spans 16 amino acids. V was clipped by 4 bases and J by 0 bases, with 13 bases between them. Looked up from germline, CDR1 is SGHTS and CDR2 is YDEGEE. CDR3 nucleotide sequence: TGTGCCAGCAGCCCGGGACTTACTACAACTAATGAAAAACTGTTTTTT. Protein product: CASSPGLTTTNEKLFF.

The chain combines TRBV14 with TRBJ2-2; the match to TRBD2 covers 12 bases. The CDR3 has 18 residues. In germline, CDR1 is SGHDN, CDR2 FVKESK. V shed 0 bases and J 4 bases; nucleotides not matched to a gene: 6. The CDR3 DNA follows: TGTGCCAGCAGCCAAGATCGAGGACTAGCGGGGATCACCGGGGAGCTGTTTTTT. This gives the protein CASSQDRGLAGITGELFF.

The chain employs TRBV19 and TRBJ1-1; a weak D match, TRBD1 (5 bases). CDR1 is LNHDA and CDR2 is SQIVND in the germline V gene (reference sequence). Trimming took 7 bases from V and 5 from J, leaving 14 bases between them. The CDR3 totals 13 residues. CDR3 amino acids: CASTGLGRTEAFF. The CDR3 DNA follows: TGTGCCAGTACAGGGCTAGGGAGGACTGAAGCTTTCTTT.

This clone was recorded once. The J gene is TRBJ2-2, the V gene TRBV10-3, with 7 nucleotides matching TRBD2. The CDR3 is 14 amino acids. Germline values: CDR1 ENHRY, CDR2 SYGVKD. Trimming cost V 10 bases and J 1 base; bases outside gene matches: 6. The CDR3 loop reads CASRAGENTGELFF. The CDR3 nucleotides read TGTGCCAGCAGGGCGGGGGAGAACACCGGGGAGCTGTTTTTT.

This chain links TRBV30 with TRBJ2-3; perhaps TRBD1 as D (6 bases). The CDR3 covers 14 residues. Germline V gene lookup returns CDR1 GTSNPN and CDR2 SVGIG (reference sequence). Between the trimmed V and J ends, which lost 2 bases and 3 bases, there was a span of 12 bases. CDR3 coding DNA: TGTGCCTGGAGTTGGGGGCAGGGTACAGATACGCAGTATTTT. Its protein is CAWSWGQGTDTQYF.

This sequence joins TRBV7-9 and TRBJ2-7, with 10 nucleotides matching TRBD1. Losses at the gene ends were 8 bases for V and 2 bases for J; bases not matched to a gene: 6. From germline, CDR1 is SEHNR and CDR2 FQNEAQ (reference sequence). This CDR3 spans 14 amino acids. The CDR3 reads CASGGGQGTYEQYF. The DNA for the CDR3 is TGTGCCAGCGGGGGGGGACAGGGGACCTACGAGCAGTACTTC.

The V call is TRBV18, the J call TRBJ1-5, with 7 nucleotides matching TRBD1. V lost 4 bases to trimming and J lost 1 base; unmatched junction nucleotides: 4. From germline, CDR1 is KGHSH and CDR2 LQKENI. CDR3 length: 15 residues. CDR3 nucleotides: TGTGCCAGCTCACTAACAGGGGTGAGCAATCAGCCCCAGCATTTT. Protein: CASSLTGVSNQPQHF.

This chain's CDR3 is CASSFSRLRTTDTGELFF. Here the CDR3 DNA reads TGTGCCAGCAGCTTCAGTCGTTTGAGGACTACCGACACCGGGGAGCTGTTTTTT. The chain carries TRBV7-2 and TRBJ2-2, with D maybe TRBD2 (6 bases). Per germline, CDR1 SGHTA and CDR2 FQGNSA. This CDR3 has 18 amino acids. Trimming pared 3 bases from V and 3 bases from J, leaving 20 bases between.

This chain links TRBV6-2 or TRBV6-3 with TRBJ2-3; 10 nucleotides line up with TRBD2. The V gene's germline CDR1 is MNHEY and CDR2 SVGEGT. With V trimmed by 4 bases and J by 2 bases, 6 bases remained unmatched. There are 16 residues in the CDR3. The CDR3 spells CASSSPSGGATDTQYF. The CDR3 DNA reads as TGTGCCAGCAGTTCCCCTAGCGGGGGAGCCACAGATACGCAGTATTTT.

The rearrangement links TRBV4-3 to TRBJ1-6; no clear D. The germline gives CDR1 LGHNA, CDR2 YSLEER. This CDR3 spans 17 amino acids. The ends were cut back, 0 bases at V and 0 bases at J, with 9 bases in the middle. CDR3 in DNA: TGCGCCAGCAGCCAAGATAATAGAAACTCCTATAATTCACCCCTCCACTTT. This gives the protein CASSQDNRNSYNSPLHF.

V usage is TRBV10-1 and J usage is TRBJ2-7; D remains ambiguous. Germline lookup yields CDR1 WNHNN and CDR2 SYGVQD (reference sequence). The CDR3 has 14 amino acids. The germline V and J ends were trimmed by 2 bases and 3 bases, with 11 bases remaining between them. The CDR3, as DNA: TGCGCCAGCAGTGAGGGCACAGCTATCTACGAGCAGTACTTC. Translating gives CASSEGTAIYEQYF.

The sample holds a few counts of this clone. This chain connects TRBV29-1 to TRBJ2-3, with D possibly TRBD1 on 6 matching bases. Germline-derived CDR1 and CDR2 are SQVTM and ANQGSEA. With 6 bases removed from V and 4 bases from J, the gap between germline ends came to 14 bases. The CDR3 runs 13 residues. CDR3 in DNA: TGCAGCGTCGGTTACAGGGCTTCAGATACGCAGTATTTT. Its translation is CSVGYRASDTQYF.

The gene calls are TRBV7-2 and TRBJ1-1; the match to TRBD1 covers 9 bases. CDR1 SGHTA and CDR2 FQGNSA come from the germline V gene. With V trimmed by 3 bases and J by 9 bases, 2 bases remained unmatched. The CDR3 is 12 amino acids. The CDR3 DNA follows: TGTGCCAGCAGCTTCGGACAGGGGCAAGCTTTCTTT. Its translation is CASSFGQGQAFF.

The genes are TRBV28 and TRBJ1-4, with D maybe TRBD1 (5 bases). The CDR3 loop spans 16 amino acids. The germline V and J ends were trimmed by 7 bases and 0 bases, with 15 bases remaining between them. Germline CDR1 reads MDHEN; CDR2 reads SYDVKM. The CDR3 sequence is CASTSMGGATNEKLFF. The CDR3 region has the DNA TGTGCCAGCACCTCTATGGGGGGGGCAACTAATGAAAAACTGTTTTTT.

The CDR3 here is CASSSQTSLGGSPLHF. The CDR3 bases are TGTGCCAGCTCATCCCAGACGTCGCTGGGGGGTTCACCCCTCCACTTT. The chain is built from TRBV18 and TRBJ1-6; TRBD1 is a possible D gene (5 bases). Germline V CDR1 and CDR2: KGHSH, LQKENI. This CDR3 region has 16 residues. Trimming stripped 5 bases from V and 9 bases from J, with 20 bases between.

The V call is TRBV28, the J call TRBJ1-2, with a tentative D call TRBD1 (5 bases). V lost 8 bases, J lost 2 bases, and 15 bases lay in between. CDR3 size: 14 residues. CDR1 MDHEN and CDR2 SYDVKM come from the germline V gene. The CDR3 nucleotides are TGTGCCAGCGGCAGGCCGGGACTGAACTATGGCTACACCTTC. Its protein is CASGRPGLNYGYTF.

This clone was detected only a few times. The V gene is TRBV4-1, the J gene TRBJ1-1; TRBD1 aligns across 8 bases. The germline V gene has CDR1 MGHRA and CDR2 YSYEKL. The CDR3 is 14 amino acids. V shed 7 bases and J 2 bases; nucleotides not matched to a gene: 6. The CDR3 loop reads CASTPGQDNTEAFF. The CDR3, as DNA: TGCGCCAGCACACCGGGACAGGATAACACTGAAGCTTTCTTT.

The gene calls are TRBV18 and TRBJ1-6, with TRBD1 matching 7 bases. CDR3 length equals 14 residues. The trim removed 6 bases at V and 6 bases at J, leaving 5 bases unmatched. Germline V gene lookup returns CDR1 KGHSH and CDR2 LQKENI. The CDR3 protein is CASSLDRSNSPLHF. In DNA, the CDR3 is TGTGCCAGCTCTCTGGACAGGAGTAATTCACCCCTCCACTTT.

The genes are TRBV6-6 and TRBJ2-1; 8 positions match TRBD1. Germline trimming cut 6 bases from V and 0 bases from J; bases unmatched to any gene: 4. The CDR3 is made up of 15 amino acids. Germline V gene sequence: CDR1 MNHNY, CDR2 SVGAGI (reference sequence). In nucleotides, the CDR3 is TGTGCCAGCAGCCGGGACAGGACCTCCTACAATGAGCAGTTCTTC. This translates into CASSRDRTSYNEQFF.

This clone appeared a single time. CDR3 loop: CSVGEGTEAFF. CDR3 nucleotides: TGCAGCGTTGGGGAGGGCACTGAAGCTTTCTTT. This chain connects TRBV29-1 to TRBJ1-1; no firm D call. V was shortened by 4 bases and J by 4 bases, with 7 bases between the two germline ends. This CDR3 contains 11 residues. Germline values: CDR1 SQVTM, CDR2 ANQGSEA.

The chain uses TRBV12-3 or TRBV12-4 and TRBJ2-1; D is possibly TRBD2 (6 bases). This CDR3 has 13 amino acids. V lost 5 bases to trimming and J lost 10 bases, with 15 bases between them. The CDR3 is CASSPPGAGEQFF. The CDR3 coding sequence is TGTGCCAGCAGTCCCCCTGGGGCGGGGGAGCAGTTCTTC.

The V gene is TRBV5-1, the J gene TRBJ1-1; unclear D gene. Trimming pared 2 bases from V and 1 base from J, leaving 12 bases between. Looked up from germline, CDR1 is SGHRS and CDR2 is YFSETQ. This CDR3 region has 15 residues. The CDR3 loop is CASSFVGSGNTEAFF. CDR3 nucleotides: TGCGCCAGCAGCTTCGTAGGAAGCGGGAACACTGAAGCTTTCTTT.